This TCR beta chain was identified in a study of breast tumors, draining lymph nodes, adjacent tissues. Study outcomes and limitations: Compared with basal-like, luminal-like tumors shared significantly more repertoire with nontumor tissue.

V was trimmed by 0 bases and J by 4 bases, leaving 17 bases between them. The CDR3 runs to 18 residues. Germline loops: CDR1 SGHRS, CDR2 YFSETQ. TCRdb ran MiXCR on the multiplex PCR reads and lists one entry per CDR3 protein. The sample contains about 13,000 distinct CDR3 sequences, approximately 60% of which appear only once. Note on this clonotype: Its antigen remains unidentified.

The sequencing input was tumor-adjacent breast tissue. This chain links TRBV5-1 with TRBJ1-6, with D hard to call. The receptor comes from a female donor with breast cancer. Some clones in this sample may be carry-over from other donors' samples. This chain's CDR3 is CASSLEFLRTGYNSPLHF. The CDR3, as DNA: TGCGCCAGCAGCTTGGAGTTCCTCCGGACGGGGTATAATTCACCCCTCCACTTT.